Listed below are T cell receptor beta chains from one sample, sequenced in a study of blood T cell repertoires in COVID-19. The method was immunoSEQ multiplex PCR; TCRdb's version includes in-frame clones alone and lacks a portion of them. The table includes about 82,000 clones, over 70% detected once. Sample: peripheral blood. The receptors here all came from a woman aged 55-69 years with acute or convalescent COVID-19. Each CDR3 is given with its conserved first and last residue. The D gene is left open where the match is weak. Expanded clones are given a class, and other clones once, few, many or no size at all.

clone size: NA; V gene: TRBV9; J gene: TRBJ2-3; D gene: TRBD2; CDR3 DNA: TGTGCCAGCAGCGTAAGGTTTCCTAGCGGGAGCACAGATACGCAGTATTTT; CDR3 protein: CASSVRFPSGSTDTQYF
clone size: NA; V gene: TRBV5-1; J gene: TRBJ2-1; D gene: TRBD2; CDR3 DNA: TGCGCCAGCAGCTCTTTAATTAGCGGGGGATTTTCCTACAATGAGCAGTTCTTC; CDR3 protein: CASSSLISGGFSYNEQFF
clone size: NA; V gene: TRBV7-9; J gene: TRBJ1-2; D gene: NA; CDR3 DNA: TGTGCCAGCAGCCAGGGACAATCCTATGGCTACACCTTC; CDR3 protein: CASSQGQSYGYTF
clone size: once; V gene: TRBV10-1; J gene: TRBJ2-7; D gene: TRBD1; CDR3 DNA: TGCGCCAGCAGTGACCCCGGGACAGCTTCCTACGAGCAGTACTTC; CDR3 protein: CASSDPGTASYEQYF
clone size: NA; V gene: TRBV19; J gene: TRBJ2-1; D gene: NA; CDR3 DNA: TGTGCCAGTAGTATCAGGGCGTCCTACAATGAGCAGTTCTTC; CDR3 protein: CASSIRASYNEQFF
clone size: few; V gene: TRBV5-1; J gene: TRBJ2-2; D gene: TRBD1; CDR3 DNA: TGCGCCTCCCCGCAAGACCAGGGCCGGGACAGAAACACCGGGGAGCTGTTTTTT; CDR3 protein: CASPQDQGRDRNTGELFF
clone size: NA; V gene: TRBV3-1/TRBV3-2; J gene: TRBJ1-3; D gene: NA; CDR3 DNA: TGTGCCAGCAGCCAAGTGCCGCGGGGGGGCTTAGGAAACACCATATATTTT; CDR3 protein: CASSQVPRGGLGNTIYF
clone size: NA; V gene: TRBV2; J gene: TRBJ2-3; D gene: TRBD1; CDR3 DNA: TGTGCCAGCCTCGAGCAGGGGGGCACAGATACGCAGTATTTT; CDR3 protein: CASLEQGGTDTQYF
clone size: NA; V gene: TRBV7-2; J gene: TRBJ2-1; D gene: TRBD1; CDR3 DNA: TGTGCCAGCAGCTCACAGGGGGCGCTCTACAATGAGCAGTTCTTC; CDR3 protein: CASSSQGALYNEQFF
clone size: NA; V gene: TRBV19; J gene: TRBJ1-2; D gene: TRBD1; CDR3 DNA: TGTGCCAGTAGTATAGGAGGAAGGGGACAGGGGATCTATGGCTACACCTTC; CDR3 protein: CASSIGGRGQGIYGYTF
clone size: few; V gene: TRBV7-4; J gene: TRBJ1-3; D gene: NA; CDR3 DNA: TGTGCCAGCAGCTTATTGGCAGGTCCGGCGGGAAACACCATATATTTT; CDR3 protein: CASSLLAGPAGNTIYF
clone size: once; V gene: TRBV10-3; J gene: TRBJ2-3; D gene: TRBD2; CDR3 DNA: TGTGCCATCATCGGGGCTAGCGGGAAATATAGCACAGATACGCAGTATTTT; CDR3 protein: CAIIGASGKYSTDTQYF
clone size: NA; V gene: TRBV19; J gene: TRBJ2-3; D gene: NA; CDR3 DNA: TGTGCCAGTAGTATAGGAAGGGGCCTAACAGATACGCAGTATTTT; CDR3 protein: CASSIGRGLTDTQYF
clone size: once; V gene: TRBV5-6; J gene: TRBJ1-6; D gene: NA; CDR3 DNA: TGTGCCAGCAGCCTCCGGGAGGGGCGCGCCTATAATTCACCCCTCCACTTT; CDR3 protein: CASSLREGRAYNSPLHF
clone size: few; V gene: TRBV30; J gene: TRBJ2-7; D gene: NA; CDR3 DNA: TGTGCCTGGACGGGGGCCTACGAGCAGTACTTC; CDR3 protein: CAWTGAYEQYF
clone size: NA; V gene: TRBV5-4; J gene: TRBJ1-1; D gene: NA; CDR3 DNA: TGTGCCAGCAGTCCCACCGCCGGAGGGGTCCGGACTGAAGCTTTCTTT; CDR3 protein: CASSPTAGGVRTEAFF
clone size: NA; V gene: TRBV9; J gene: TRBJ2-2; D gene: TRBD2; CDR3 DNA: TGTGCCAGCAGCGTAGGCCTAGCGGGGGCGAACACCGGGGAGCTGTTTTTT; CDR3 protein: CASSVGLAGANTGELFF
clone size: few; V gene: TRBV15; J gene: TRBJ2-3; D gene: NA; CDR3 DNA: TGTGCCACCAGTCCAACGGGAAGCACAGATACGCAGTATTTT; CDR3 protein: CATSPTGSTDTQYF
clone size: NA; V gene: TRBV30; J gene: TRBJ1-4; D gene: NA; CDR3 DNA: TGTGCCTGGAACCTAGGGGAGGGGGAAAAACTGTTTTTT; CDR3 protein: CAWNLGEGEKLFF
clone size: NA; V gene: TRBV6-5; J gene: TRBJ1-1; D gene: NA; CDR3 DNA: TGTGCCAGCAGTCCCGACAGGTCGGACACTGAAGCTTTCTTT; CDR3 protein: CASSPDRSDTEAFF
clone size: few; V gene: TRBV7-9; J gene: TRBJ1-4; D gene: NA; CDR3 DNA: TGTGCCAGCAGCTTAGCCCACCTTCAGGGGTTCAATGAAAAACTGTTTTTT; CDR3 protein: CASSLAHLQGFNEKLFF
clone size: NA; V gene: TRBV18; J gene: TRBJ2-1; D gene: NA; CDR3 DNA: TGTGCCAGCCAATCCATTGACAGCTCCTACAATGAGCAGTTCTTC; CDR3 protein: CASQSIDSSYNEQFF
clone size: few; V gene: TRBV6-6; J gene: TRBJ1-2; D gene: TRBD1; CDR3 DNA: TGTGCCAGCAGTTATGTGGACAGGGGACGCGGCTACACCTTC; CDR3 protein: CASSYVDRGRGYTF
clone size: NA; V gene: TRBV4-2; J gene: TRBJ1-2; D gene: NA; CDR3 DNA: TGTGCCAGCAGCCAAGATCCGGTAGTGCCTTATGGCTACACCTTC; CDR3 protein: CASSQDPVVPYGYTF
clone size: once; V gene: TRBV6-5; J gene: TRBJ1-6; D gene: TRBD1; CDR3 DNA: TGTGCCAGCAGTCGGGACAGGGGGCCGGGTTCACCCCTCCACTTT; CDR3 protein: CASSRDRGPGSPLHF
clone size: few; V gene: TRBV12-5; J gene: TRBJ2-3; D gene: TRBD2; CDR3 DNA: TGTGCTAGTGTACGAGGAGCGGGGGCCAATTGGGATACGCAGTATTTT; CDR3 protein: CASVRGAGANWDTQYF
clone size: few; V gene: TRBV14; J gene: TRBJ1-1; D gene: NA; CDR3 DNA: TGTGCCAGCAGCAAAAGATGGGAGGGAGGCACTGAAGCTTTCTTT; CDR3 protein: CASSKRWEGGTEAFF
clone size: NA; V gene: TRBV7-9; J gene: TRBJ2-2; D gene: NA; CDR3 DNA: TGTGCCGGGGAGTACAGACCGAACACCGGGGAGCTGTTTTTT; CDR3 protein: CAGEYRPNTGELFF
clone size: NA; V gene: TRBV3-1/TRBV3-2; J gene: TRBJ2-6; D gene: NA; CDR3 DNA: TGTGCCAGCATCCTTACTACGACGGGTGGGTCTGGGGCCAACGTCCTGACTTTC; CDR3 protein: CASILTTTGGSGANVLTF
clone size: NA; V gene: TRBV4-2; J gene: TRBJ2-5; D gene: TRBD2; CDR3 DNA: TGTGCCAGCAGCCAAGATGGTTGGACTAGCGGGGGGCTACAAGAGACCCAGTACTTC; CDR3 protein: CASSQDGWTSGGLQETQYF
clone size: once; V gene: TRBV20-1; J gene: TRBJ1-6; D gene: NA; CDR3 DNA: TGCAGTGCTAGTGACACGAGCTCCTATAATTCACCCCTCCACTTT; CDR3 protein: CSASDTSSYNSPLHF
clone size: NA; V gene: TRBV30; J gene: TRBJ1-1; D gene: NA; CDR3 DNA: TGTGCCTGGAGACAGGGGAACACTGAAGCTTTCTTT; CDR3 protein: CAWRQGNTEAFF
clone size: once; V gene: TRBV12-3/TRBV12-4; J gene: TRBJ1-1; D gene: NA; CDR3 DNA: TGTGCCAGCTTTAACAGGGCAAACACTGAAGCTTTCTTT; CDR3 protein: CASFNRANTEAFF
clone size: NA; V gene: TRBV6-5; J gene: TRBJ1-6; D gene: NA; CDR3 DNA: TGTGCCAGCAGACAGGTCACTTCACCCCTCCACTTT; CDR3 protein: CASRQVTSPLHF
clone size: NA; V gene: TRBV7-2; J gene: TRBJ2-3; D gene: TRBD2; CDR3 DNA: TGTGCCAGCAGCTTAAGTTTGGCGGGGGGGACAGATACGCAGTATTTT; CDR3 protein: CASSLSLAGGTDTQYF
clone size: NA; V gene: TRBV28; J gene: TRBJ1-2; D gene: TRBD1; CDR3 DNA: TGTGCCAGCGTCACAGGGGCCTTCGGCTACACCTTC; CDR3 protein: CASVTGAFGYTF
clone size: once; V gene: TRBV5-1; J gene: TRBJ1-2; D gene: TRBD1; CDR3 DNA: TGCGCCAGCAGCCCGAGGGGGACAGGAGATGGCTACACCTTC; CDR3 protein: CASSPRGTGDGYTF
clone size: NA; V gene: TRBV28; J gene: TRBJ1-2; D gene: NA; CDR3 DNA: TGTGCCAGCAGTTTTAACAGGGCCAACTATGGCTACACCTTC; CDR3 protein: CASSFNRANYGYTF
clone size: NA; V gene: TRBV2; J gene: TRBJ2-7; D gene: NA; CDR3 DNA: TGTGCCAGCAGACTAGTGAATAATTACGAGCAGTACTTC; CDR3 protein: CASRLVNNYEQYF
clone size: NA; V gene: TRBV7-2; J gene: TRBJ2-2; D gene: TRBD2; CDR3 DNA: TGTGCCAGCAGCTTAGCTGCCCAAATACTAGCGGGGGAGCAAACCGGGGAGCTGTTTTTT; CDR3 protein: CASSLAAQILAGEQTGELFF
clone size: NA; V gene: TRBV30; J gene: TRBJ1-1; D gene: NA; CDR3 DNA: TGTGCCTGGAGTCAACGGGACACTGAAGCTTTCTTT; CDR3 protein: CAWSQRDTEAFF
clone size: NA; V gene: TRBV6-1; J gene: TRBJ2-1; D gene: TRBD1; CDR3 DNA: TGTGCCAGCAGTGAAGTGGTTTTAGGACAGGGGGGTAATGAGCAGTTCTTC; CDR3 protein: CASSEVVLGQGGNEQFF
clone size: once; V gene: TRBV7-9; J gene: TRBJ1-2; D gene: NA; CDR3 DNA: TGTGCCAGCAGCCCTCGGAGCGATCGGGGCTACACCTTC; CDR3 protein: CASSPRSDRGYTF
clone size: NA; V gene: TRBV3-1/TRBV3-2; J gene: TRBJ1-6; D gene: TRBD1; CDR3 DNA: TGTGCCAGCAGCCTCCCCCGGGACAGGGGATTTCGGTCACCCCTCCACTTT; CDR3 protein: CASSLPRDRGFRSPLHF
clone size: NA; V gene: TRBV5-6; J gene: TRBJ2-2; D gene: TRBD2; CDR3 DNA: TGTGCCAGCAGCTCCAGGACTAGGCCCACCGGGGAGCTGTTTTTT; CDR3 protein: CASSSRTRPTGELFF
clone size: NA; V gene: TRBV5-1; J gene: TRBJ2-7; D gene: TRBD2; CDR3 DNA: TGCGCCAGCAGCATTTCGGGGACTAGCGGGAGGGAGCAGTACTTC; CDR3 protein: CASSISGTSGREQYF
clone size: NA; V gene: TRBV6-4; J gene: TRBJ1-2; D gene: TRBD1; CDR3 DNA: TGTGCCAGCAGTGACTCGACAGGGGGCAGGGGCTATGGCTACACCTTC; CDR3 protein: CASSDSTGGRGYGYTF
clone size: NA; V gene: TRBV19; J gene: TRBJ1-1; D gene: NA; CDR3 DNA: TGTGCCAGTAGTCCCTGGACGGGGGGCGTCCCCTTGAACACTGAAGCTTTCTTT; CDR3 protein: CASSPWTGGVPLNTEAFF
clone size: NA; V gene: TRBV6-5; J gene: TRBJ1-5; D gene: TRBD1; CDR3 DNA: TGTGCCAGCAGTCGGGACAGGGTGCTAACAGCCCAGCATTTT; CDR3 protein: CASSRDRVLTAQHF
clone size: few; V gene: TRBV6-5; J gene: TRBJ1-5; D gene: NA; CDR3 DNA: TGTGCCAGCAGCCCACAGGGCGTTGACCAGCCCCAGCATTTT; CDR3 protein: CASSPQGVDQPQHF
clone size: NA; V gene: TRBV9; J gene: TRBJ2-3; D gene: TRBD2; CDR3 DNA: TGTGCCAGCAGCGTATTAGCCGGGACTAGCCTAGATACGCAGTATTTT; CDR3 protein: CASSVLAGTSLDTQYF
clone size: NA; V gene: TRBV20-1; J gene: TRBJ2-1; D gene: NA; CDR3 DNA: TGCAGTGCTGCCGGCAATGAGCAGTTCTTC; CDR3 protein: CSAAGNEQFF